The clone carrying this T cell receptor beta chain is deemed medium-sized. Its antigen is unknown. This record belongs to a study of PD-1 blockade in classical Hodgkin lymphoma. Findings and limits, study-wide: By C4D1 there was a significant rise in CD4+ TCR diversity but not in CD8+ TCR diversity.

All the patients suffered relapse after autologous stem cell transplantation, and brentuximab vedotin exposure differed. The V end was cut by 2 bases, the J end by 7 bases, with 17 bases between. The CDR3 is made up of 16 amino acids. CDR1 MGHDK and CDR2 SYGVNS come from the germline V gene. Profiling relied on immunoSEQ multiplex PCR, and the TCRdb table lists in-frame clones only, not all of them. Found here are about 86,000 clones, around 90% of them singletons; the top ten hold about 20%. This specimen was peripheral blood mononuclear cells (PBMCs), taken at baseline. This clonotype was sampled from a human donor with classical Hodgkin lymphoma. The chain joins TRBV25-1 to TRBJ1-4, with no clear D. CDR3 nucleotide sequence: TGTGCCAGCAGTGAAAGAGGGATTAGTGGGCTTGAAAAACTGTTTTTT. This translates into CASSERGISGLEKLFF.